Sequencing of this TCR beta chain was carried out in a study of blood T cell repertoires in COVID-19. This CDR3 spans 14 amino acids. Germline loops: CDR1 SGHTA, CDR2 FQGNSA. The junction had 3 bases not matched to a gene; V was cut back by 4 bases and J by 0 bases. Original processing methods: Researchers report that nucleated cell counts were estimated from reference gene primer amplification. Sequenced by immunoSEQ multiplex PCR; TCRdb stores in-frame clones only, minus some. V, J and clone size were drawn from that table, and D and trimming were deduced from the DNA. The sample lists 100,000 to 140,000 clones, 84% occurring once.

The rearrangement links TRBV7-2 to TRBJ2-7; 7 positions match TRBD1. This sequence originates from a human donor in a cohort sampled during active COVID-19. Source material: peripheral blood. In DNA form, the CDR3 reads TGTGCCAGCAGCTGGGGACAGACCTCCTACGAGCAGTACTTC. It specifies CASSWGQTSYEQYF.